A selection of T cell receptor beta chains follows, all from one sample in a study of T cell repertoires in cytomegalovirus infection. One entry per CDR3 protein results from TCRdb running MiXCR on the reads. The sample shows 450,000 to 550,000 distinct CDR3 sequences, approximately 15% of them seen only once. The sequencing input was CD8+ T cells from PBMCs. These receptors were taken from a human donor in good health (CMV status not recorded). Some clones in this sample may be carry-over from other donors' samples. CDR3s include the opening cysteine and the closing phenylalanine or tryptophan. D genes are given only for firm matches. For some rows the clone size is stated as once, few or many, or as a class when expanded; others skip it.

j_call d_call clone_size v_call cdr3_aa cdr3_nt
TRBJ1-1 - few TRBV20-1 CSARDLKRMNTEAFF TGCAGTGCTAGAGATCTTAAGCGAATGAACACTGAAGCTTTCTTT
TRBJ1-4 TRBD1 many TRBV29-1 CSVDSGTDEKLFF TGCAGCGTTGATTCAGGGACAGATGAAAAACTGTTTTTT
TRBJ2-4 TRBD1 many TRBV7-9 CASSITGGGNIQYF TGTGCCAGCAGCATTACAGGGGGCGGTAACATTCAGTACTTC
TRBJ2-5 - - TRBV6-2/TRBV6-3 CASSPLVAETQYF TGTGCCAGCAGTCCTCTTGTGGCGGAGACCCAGTACTTC
TRBJ1-2 - many TRBV6-1 CASSERGYGGFNYGYTF TGTGCCAGCAGTGAAAGGGGGTATGGTGGGTTTAACTATGGCTACACCTTC
TRBJ2-2 - many TRBV7-9 CASRITGELFF TGTGCCAGCAGAATAACCGGGGAGCTGTTTTTT
TRBJ2-2 - - TRBV27 CASPSPQSGTGELFF TGTGCCAGCCCATCCCCACAGTCGGGCACCGGGGAGCTGTTTTTT
TRBJ1-1 - - TRBV20-1 CSAARITGINTETFF TGCAGTGCCGCGCGGATAACAGGTATAAACACTGAAACTTTCTTT
TRBJ1-5 TRBD1 - TRBV7-9 CASGDREGQPQHF TGTGCCAGCGGGGACAGGGAAGGTCAGCCCCAGCATTTT
TRBJ2-1 - many TRBV4-1 CASSRLGGVNEQFF TGCGCCAGCAGCAGACTAGGAGGGGTCAATGAGCAGTTCTTC
TRBJ1-1 - many TRBV6-1 CASSEDPEWTEAFF TGTGCCAGCAGTGAAGATCCCGAGTGGACTGAAGCTTTCTTT
TRBJ2-3 - many TRBV7-9 CASSLALRVSAPTEWGWRWTQYF TGTGCCAGCAGCTTAGCGCTAAGGGTGTCGGCGCCTACTGAGTGGGGTTGGAGATGGACGCAGTATTTT
TRBJ2-1 - many TRBV12-3/TRBV12-4 CASSHREYNEQFF TGTGCCAGCAGTCACCGGGAGTACAATGAGCAGTTCTTC
TRBJ1-1 - - TRBV13 CASRVTAEAFF TGTGCCAGCAGAGTGACAGCGGAGGCTTTCTTT
TRBJ1-5 - few TRBV28 CASSFQGTQPQHF TGTGCCAGCAGTTTTCAAGGAACTCAGCCCCAGCATTTT
TRBJ2-7 - many TRBV27 CASSFRGVAYEQYF TGTGCCAGCAGTTTTAGGGGAGTCGCCTACGAGCAGTACTTC
TRBJ2-7 TRBD1 - TRBV19 CASSSGDRGYEQYF TGTGCCAGTAGTAGTGGGGACAGGGGTTACGAGCAGTACTTC
TRBJ2-3 - - TRBV14 CASSQVWRLGEADTQYF TGTGCCAGCAGCCAAGTATGGCGGCTGGGGGAGGCGGATACGCAGTATTTT
TRBJ1-2 - - TRBV27 CASSPTHGYYGYTF TGTGCCAGCAGTCCGACGCATGGGTACTATGGCTACACCTTC
TRBJ1-5 TRBD1 many TRBV25-1 CASSEYTDPHKNRGSSQPQHF TGTGCCAGCAGTGAATATACCGACCCTCACAAGAACAGGGGGTCGAGTCAGCCCCAGCATTTT
TRBJ2-7 TRBD1 many TRBV7-2 CASSWTGSSYEQYF TGTGCCAGCAGCTGGACAGGGTCCTCCTACGAGCAGTACTTC
TRBJ1-2 TRBD1 - TRBV20-1 CSARFRQGANYGYTF TGCAGTGCTAGATTCCGGCAGGGGGCTAACTATGGCTACACCTTC
TRBJ2-7 - few TRBV14 CASSQYGTLPYYEQYF TGTGCCAGCAGCCAGTACGGGACCCTTCCCTACTACGAGCAGTACTTC
TRBJ2-5 - few TRBV9 CASSVDGHLQETQYF TGTGCCAGCAGCGTAGACGGACATTTACAAGAGACCCAGTACTTC
TRBJ2-1 - many TRBV12-3/TRBV12-4 CASGGERNEQFF TGTGCCTCCGGGGGAGAACGGAATGAGCAGTTCTTC
TRBJ2-1 - many TRBV4-1 CASSQSVSSYNEQFF TGCGCCAGCAGCCAATCAGTGAGTTCCTACAATGAGCAGTTCTTC